Below, 27 T cell receptor beta chains from the same sample are listed, as sequenced in a study of T cell repertoires in cytomegalovirus infection. What these receptors recognize is not known. TCRdb ran MiXCR on the reads and lists one entry per CDR3 protein. The profile shows some 940,000 distinct CDR3 sequences, 25% to 40% of them singletons. The specimen comprised cultured CD8+ T cells from PBMCs, sampled from culture after CMV antigen stimulation. Receptors originate from a human donor in good health (CMV status not recorded). Some clones in this sample may be carry-over from other donors' samples.

This clonotype has ten or more counts. The chain is built from TRBV4-1 and TRBJ1-1; 7 bases match TRBD1. The CDR3 is made up of 12 amino acids. Per germline, CDR1 MGHRA and CDR2 YSYEKL. V shed 3 bases and J 7 bases; nucleotides not matched to a gene: 2. CDR3 sequence reads: CASSHPGGEAFF. DNA for the CDR3: TGCGCCAGCAGCCACCCAGGGGGTGAAGCTTTCTTT.

The chain has TRBV6-1 and TRBJ1-1, with D unresolved. In germline, CDR1 is MNHNS, CDR2 SASEGT. CDR3 length: 15 residues. V was trimmed by 2 bases and J by 0 bases, leaving 10 bases between them. The CDR3 spells CASSEYEGLNTEAFF. The CDR3 DNA sequence: TGTGCCAGCAGTGAATATGAGGGATTGAACACTGAAGCTTTCTTT.

Many counts were recorded for this clonotype. The V gene is TRBV7-9, the J gene TRBJ2-1, with D possibly matching TRBD2 (6 bases). The germline V gene has CDR1 SEHNR and CDR2 FQNEAQ (reference sequence). There are 16 residues in the CDR3. Trimming shortened V by 4 bases and J by 4 bases, and 17 bases separated the two germline ends. CDR3 region: CASSSNWGVVYNEQFF. The CDR3 nucleotides are TGTGCCAGCAGCTCAAACTGGGGGGTCGTATACAATGAGCAGTTCTTC. The entire variable domain, with the rest obtained from reference TRBV7-9 and TRBJ2-1, is as follows: DTGVSQNPRHKITKRGQNVTFRCDPISEHNRLYWYRQTLGQGPEFLTYFQNEAQLEKSRLLSDRFSAERPKGSFSTLEIQRTEQGDSAMYLCASSSNWGVVYNEQFFGPGTRLTVL.

This clonotype was recorded a few times. This chain connects TRBV24-1 to TRBJ2-3; D remains ambiguous. Trimming took off 0 bases at V and 4 bases at J, with 10 bases between the two ends. Germline V gene data show CDR1 as KGHDR and CDR2 as SFDVKD. The CDR3 is 15 amino acids. The CDR3 spells CATSDLTGSPDTQYF. The CDR3 DNA is TGTGCCACCAGTGATTTGACGGGTTCTCCAGATACGCAGTATTTT.

This chain uses TRBV10-3 with TRBJ1-2; D might be TRBD1 (6 bases). CDR1 is ENHRY and CDR2 is SYGVKD in the germline V gene. There are 14 residues in the CDR3. Trimming took off 10 bases at V and 6 bases at J, with 21 bases between the two ends. The DNA for the CDR3 is TGTGCCACGAGTGGCCAGAAACAGGGAGATGGCTACACCTTC. Translating gives CATSGQKQGDGYTF.

This sequence joins TRBV12-3 or TRBV12-4 and TRBJ1-1; D is unresolved. The V and J ends lost 1 base and 10 bases respectively, with 7 bases between them. This CDR3 contains 11 residues. The CDR3 DNA is TGTGCCAGCAGTTTAGGGGCTGTAGCTTTCTTT. Encoded protein: CASSLGAVAFF.

This chain uses TRBV7-2 with TRBJ2-2; 7 positions agree with TRBD2. The CDR3 is 16 residues long. Losses at the gene ends were 5 bases for V and 2 bases for J; bases not matched to a gene: 8. The germline V gene has CDR1 SGHTA and CDR2 FQGNSA. In nucleotides, the CDR3 is TGTGCCAGCAGCCCCTGGACTAGGCGCAACACCGGGGAGCTGTTTTTT. It codes for CASSPWTRRNTGELFF. Full variable domain (rest looked up from reference TRBV7-2 and TRBJ2-2): GAGVSQSPSNKVTEKGKDVELRCDPISGHTALYWYRQSLGQGLEFLIYFQGNSAPDKSGLPSDRFSAERTGGSVSTLTIQRTQQEDSAVYLCASSPWTRRNTGELFFGEGSRLTVL.

This clonotype was detected a few times. The V and J genes are TRBV5-6 and TRBJ2-1; D uncertain. This CDR3 comprises 11 residues. V lost 6 bases to trimming and J lost 7 bases, with 8 bases between them. Looked up from germline, CDR1 is SGHDT and CDR2 is YYEEEE. CDR3 nucleotides: TGTGCCAGCAACGGTCGTAATGAGCAGTTCTTC. This encodes CASNGRNEQFF.

The chain joins TRBV6-6 to TRBJ1-2; D is undetermined. The germline V gene encodes CDR1 MNHNY and CDR2 SVGAGI (reference sequence). Trimming cost V 8 bases and J 4 bases, with 14 bases left between them. The CDR3 has 13 amino acids. CDR3 DNA: TGTGCCAGCCTCTCCGAAGGGTCCTATGGCTACACCTTC. Its protein is CASLSEGSYGYTF.

The V and J genes are TRBV10-3 and TRBJ2-1; D is uncertain. Trimming pared 0 bases from V and 6 bases from J, leaving 6 bases between. The CDR3 sequence is 13 residues long. Germline assignment: CDR1 ENHRY and CDR2 SYGVKD. In DNA, the CDR3 is TGTGCCATCAGTGAGTCGAACCGCAATGAGCAGTTCTTC. This codes for CAISESNRNEQFF.

The chain uses TRBV6-5 and TRBJ1-1; D may be TRBD1 (6 bases). Trimming stripped 5 bases from V and 10 bases from J, with 20 bases between. The CDR3 has 14 residues. Germline V gene data show CDR1 as MNHEY and CDR2 as SVGAGI. As DNA, the CDR3 is TGTGCCAGCAGTAGGGGGACACCTAAAGCCGGAGCTTTCTTT. Protein: CASSRGTPKAGAFF.

This clonotype has just a few counts. The J gene is TRBJ2-2, the V gene TRBV12-3 or TRBV12-4; 14 nucleotides align to TRBD2. There are 16 residues in the CDR3. The V gene end was trimmed by 6 bases and the J gene end by 4 bases; junction bases not matched to a gene: 4. The CDR3 bases are TGTGCCAGCAGCGGACTAGCGGGGGGCTTCACCGGGGAGCTGTTTTTT. This gives the protein CASSGLAGGFTGELFF.

This clonotype was observed many times. A read error may produce the germline difference seen at one junction end. This chain joins TRBV12-3 or TRBV12-4 and TRBJ2-1, with D hard to call. The length of the CDR3 is 15 residues. CDR3 in DNA: TGTGCCAGCAGCTTAGTGGCAAGCTCCTACAATGAGCAGTTCTTC. Translation gives CASSLVASSYNEQFF.

A few counts support this clonotype. The chain combines TRBV7-8 with TRBJ1-6; 9 nucleotides line up with TRBD1. The CDR3 consists of 15 residues. Germline V gives CDR1 SGHVS, CDR2 FQNEAQ. V lost 1 base, J lost 8 bases, and 3 bases stayed unmatched. The CDR3 nucleotides read TGTGCCAGCAGCTTAGGGTGGACAGGGGATTCACCCCTCCACTTT. As protein: CASSLGWTGDSPLHF.

With regard to this clonotype: Since the CDR3 does not end with the conserved phenylalanine or tryptophan, this likely comes from a read error. This chain connects TRBV28 to TRBJ1-2; no firm D call. V lost 6 bases, J lost 4 bases, and 12 bases lay in between. This CDR3 spans 13 amino acids. Germline values: CDR1 MDHEN, CDR2 SYDVKM. The CDR3 sequence: CASSLLAGYGYTL. The CDR3, as DNA: TGTGCCAGCAGCCTCCTGGCGGGCTATGGCTACACCCTC.

This clonotype turned up a few times. This chain's CDR3 is CATLRQGTDTQYF. In DNA form, the CDR3 reads TGTGCCACCTTACGGCAGGGCACAGATACGCAGTATTTT. The chain uses TRBV7-9 and TRBJ2-3, with D unresolved. Trimming pared 10 bases from V and 1 base from J, leaving 12 bases between. Looked up from germline, CDR1 is SEHNR and CDR2 is FQNEAQ (reference sequence). The CDR3 is 13 residues long.

In its sample, this clonotype was seen many times. V is TRBV7-6 and J is TRBJ2-7, with 7 positions matching TRBD1. The V segment lost 5 bases and the J segment 3 bases; nucleotides outside the gene matches: 4. Germline CDR1 and CDR2: SGHVS and FNYEAQ. CDR3 length: 13 amino acids. The CDR3 loop is CASSPGQDYEQYV. The CDR3 bases are TGTGCCAGCAGCCCCGGACAGGACTACGAGCAGTACGTC.

The chain recombines TRBV5-6 with TRBJ2-5; 7 positions match TRBD2. The CDR3 is 16 amino acids. CDR1 SGHDT and CDR2 YYEEEE come from the germline V gene. V dropped 0 bases and J dropped 5; count of bases not matched to a gene: 10. CDR3 amino acids: CASSLGRDYPLETQYF. CDR3 DNA sequence: TGTGCCAGCAGCTTGGGGCGGGACTACCCCTTGGAGACCCAGTACTTC.

The chain recombines TRBV7-9 with TRBJ1-1, with a tentative D call TRBD1 (5 bases). Germline V lookup: CDR1 SEHNR, CDR2 FQNEAQ (reference sequence). The CDR3 runs 16 residues. V dropped 5 bases and J dropped 1 base, with 17 bases sitting between them. The CDR3 loop is CASSRLVGGPNTEAFF. The CDR3 DNA sequence: TGTGCCAGCAGCCGGTTAGTGGGGGGACCGAACACTGAAGCTTTCTTT.

This clonotype was detected a few times. V is TRBV9 and J is TRBJ2-1; D ambiguous. Per the germline V gene, CDR1 is SGDLS and CDR2 is YYNGEE. Trimming left V 4 bases short and J 8 bases short, with 10 bases between. This CDR3 region has 12 residues. CDR3 in amino acids: CASSPRPYEQFF. In DNA, the CDR3 is TGTGCCAGCAGCCCCCGCCCGTATGAGCAGTTCTTC.

This sequence joins TRBV12-3 or TRBV12-4 and TRBJ2-2, with 14 bases that match TRBD2. The CDR3 is 16 amino acids. J was trimmed by 5 bases and V by 4 bases; bases with no gene match: 3. CDR3 sequence (DNA): TGTGCCAGCAGTTCCGGGACTAGCGGGGGAACCGGGGAGCTGTTTTTT. Protein: CASSSGTSGGTGELFF.

This clonotype was counted only a few times. The V and J genes are TRBV6-2 or TRBV6-3 and TRBJ2-5, with TRBD2 matching over 8 bases. The germline CDR1 and CDR2 sequences are MNHEY and SVGEGT. This CDR3 spans 17 amino acids. The V and J ends lost 2 bases and 0 bases, in that order; junction bases with no gene match: 8. For the CDR3, the DNA is TGTGCCAGCAGTTACCGTCTTCAAGCGGGGGACCAAGAGACCCAGTACTTC. Translating gives CASSYRLQAGDQETQYF.

This clonotype was counted only a few times. The chain recombines TRBV5-4 with TRBJ1-3; 8 nucleotides match TRBD1. Trimming cost V 1 base and J 3 bases; bases outside gene matches: 6. The germline V gene has CDR1 SGHNT and CDR2 YYREEE (reference sequence). The CDR3 totals 16 residues. Here the CDR3 DNA reads TGTGCCAGCAGCTTGCGAGCAGGGGGCTTTGGAAACACCATATATTTT. Its protein product is CASSLRAGGFGNTIYF.

Comment on this clonotype: One end of the junction does not line up with germline, which may come from a read error. CDR3 coding DNA: TGTGTCAGCAGTCTGGGCCTTCCCAATGAGCAGTTCTTC. Residues: CVSSLGLPNEQFF. V usage is TRBV12-3 or TRBV12-4 and J usage is TRBJ2-1; no reliable D call. There are 13 residues in the CDR3.

The rearrangement uses TRBV6-1 and TRBJ2-1; D gene uncertain. Germline V CDR1 and CDR2: MNHNS, SASEGT. V was clipped by 1 base and J by 2 bases, with 9 bases between them. The CDR3 runs 15 residues. CDR3 loop: CASSEVIDPYNEQFF. The CDR3 coding sequence is TGTGCCAGCAGTGAAGTGATAGACCCCTACAATGAGCAGTTCTTC.

The CDR3: CASSEVGDRGLGYTF. The CDR3 region has the DNA TGTGCCAGCAGTGAAGTAGGGGACAGGGGCCTTGGCTACACCTTC. This chain joins TRBV2 and TRBJ1-2, with TRBD1 identical over 10 bases. Germline V gene data show CDR1 as SNHLY and CDR2 as FYNNEI. After removal of 1 base from V and 7 bases from J, the junction contained 6 bases not matched to a gene. CDR3 length: 15 residues.

This clonotype came up many times. The chain recombines TRBV7-2 with TRBJ1-1; D remains unclear. This CDR3 spans 17 amino acids. V was cut by 7 bases and J by 4 bases, with 25 bases left in between. CDR1 is SGHTA and CDR2 is FQGNSA in the germline V gene. The CDR3 region is CASKPRAPWEGITEAFF. CDR3 coding DNA: TGTGCCAGCAAACCTCGCGCCCCGTGGGAAGGGATCACTGAAGCTTTCTTT.